These 29 T cell receptor beta chains share one sample of origin, sequenced in a study of cytomegalovirus exposure and HLA in healthy donors. Researchers ran the PCR with 60 Vbeta and 13 Jbeta primers. Method: immunoSEQ multiplex PCR; TCRdb's copy keeps in-frame clones and lacks some. The sample has some 160,000 clones, 60% to 80% seen once. What was sequenced was PBMCs. These receptors were taken from a male donor in good health and CMV-seronegative.

The gene calls are TRBV28 and TRBJ1-5; weak D call: TRBD1 (6 bases). CDR3 length equals 16 residues. Germline V CDR1 and CDR2: MDHEN, SYDVKM. Trimming cost V 6 bases and J 2 bases, with 17 bases left between them. The CDR3 nucleotides read TGTGCCAGCAGAACCGGGACACCTGTAGGCAATCAGCCCCAGCATTTT. Translated: CASRTGTPVGNQPQHF.

The table lists this clone with a count of one. V is TRBV15 and J is TRBJ2-1; 7 bases line up with TRBD2. The CDR3 is 17 residues long. V shed 0 bases and J 5 bases; nucleotides not matched to a gene: 10. Germline CDR1 LNHNV, CDR2 YYDKDF (reference sequence). CDR3 nucleotides: TGTGCCACCAGCAGAGATTTAGGGCTAGCGGTAAACAATGAGCAGTTCTTC. This codes for CATSRDLGLAVNNEQFF.

V gene TRBV5-8 combines with J gene TRBJ1-1; possibly TRBD1 for D (5 bases). This CDR3 region has 14 residues. V was pared by 1 base and J by 1 base, with 8 bases between. In germline, CDR1 is SGHTS, CDR2 YDEGEE. The CDR3 sequence is CASSLWTQNTEAFF. The CDR3 DNA follows: TGTGCCAGCAGCTTGTGGACACAGAACACTGAAGCTTTCTTT.

V gene TRBV28 combines with J gene TRBJ1-2; 7 nucleotides match TRBD1. The CDR3 is 13 residues long. V gave up 2 bases and J gave up 4 bases; unmatched junction bases: 1. Germline CDR1 is MDHEN and CDR2 is SYDVKM. In DNA form, the CDR3 reads TGTGCCAGCAGTTTAGAGGGGGCCTATGGCTACACCTTC. This gives the protein CASSLEGAYGYTF.

V gene TRBV28 combines with J gene TRBJ2-7, with TRBD2 as a possible D gene (6 bases). CDR1 and CDR2 (germline): MDHEN, SYDVKM. Trimming cost V 4 bases and J 3 bases, with 16 bases left between them. This CDR3 has 15 residues. The CDR3 sequence is CASSSQVLGGYEQYF. As DNA, the CDR3 is TGTGCCAGCAGTTCACAGGTCCTGGGAGGCTACGAGCAGTACTTC.

J is TRBJ2-2 and V is TRBV6-5, with TRBD2 matching over 7 bases. This CDR3 region has 15 residues. V shed 4 bases, J shed 1 base, and the junction held 3 bases outside the gene matches. Germline V gene data show CDR1 as MNHEY and CDR2 as SVGAGI. CDR3 sequence reads: CASSLGGLNTGELFF. The CDR3 coding sequence is TGTGCCAGCAGTTTGGGAGGGCTGAACACCGGGGAGCTGTTTTTT.

The V call is TRBV5-4, the J call TRBJ2-1; 10 nucleotides line up with TRBD1. J lost 10 bases, V lost 4 bases, and 11 bases had no gene match. This CDR3 spans 15 amino acids. In germline, CDR1 is SGHNT, CDR2 YYREEE (reference sequence). CDR3 nucleotide sequence: TGTGCCAGCAGCCTAGGTGGGACAGGGGATGGGGAGCAGTTCTTC. It encodes CASSLGGTGDGEQFF.

This chain connects TRBV11-1 to TRBJ2-1; 10 bases are shared with TRBD1. CDR3 length: 16 amino acids. The ends lost 5 bases at V and 0 bases at J; junction bases unmatched: 4. Germline CDR1 reads SGHAT; CDR2 reads FQDESV (reference sequence). The CDR3 is CASSPGQGSSYNEQFF. The DNA of the CDR3 is TGTGCCAGCAGCCCGGGACAGGGGAGCTCCTACAATGAGCAGTTCTTC.

The rearrangement joins TRBV7-6 to TRBJ1-2; possibly TRBD1 for D (5 bases). The V gene lost 5 bases and the J gene lost 8 bases, with 15 bases spanning the gap. This CDR3 is 13 amino acids long. The germline CDR1 and CDR2 sequences are SGHVS and FNYEAQ. The CDR3 nucleotides read TGTGCCAGCAGCCATTCTCAGGGCTGGGGCTACACCTTC. Encoded protein: CASSHSQGWGYTF.

The V and J genes are TRBV5-1 and TRBJ2-7; the D gene is possibly TRBD2 (5 bases). This CDR3 has 13 amino acids. The germline gives CDR1 SGHRS, CDR2 YFSETQ. The germline V and J ends were trimmed by 6 bases and 6 bases, with 16 bases remaining between them. The CDR3 nucleotides read TGCGCCAGCAACTTCGGGGAGCTGGGCGAGCAGTACTTC. It is translated as CASNFGELGEQYF.

Written as DNA, the CDR3 is TGTGCCAGCAGTGAACTGGGGCTCTACTACGAGCAGTACTTC. Translated: CASSELGLYYEQYF. The chain recombines TRBV2 with TRBJ2-7, with a weak D call TRBD1 (5 bases). There are 14 residues in the CDR3. Germline V gene lookup returns CDR1 SNHLY and CDR2 FYNNEI. Trimming took 2 bases from V and 3 from J, leaving 11 bases between them.

The genes are TRBV28 and TRBJ1-5; D unresolved. The CDR3 is made up of 13 amino acids. Germline V gives CDR1 MDHEN, CDR2 SYDVKM. The V gene lost 3 bases and the J gene lost 3 bases, with 6 bases spanning the gap. The CDR3 here is CASSFAANQPQHF. The CDR3 DNA reads as TGTGCCAGCAGTTTTGCGGCCAATCAGCCCCAGCATTTT.

In this sample, this clone turned up once. The chain combines TRBV19 with TRBJ2-3; 15 nucleotides line up with TRBD2. CDR1 is LNHDA and CDR2 is SQIVND in the germline V gene (reference sequence). The V gene end was trimmed by 4 bases and the J gene end by 6 bases; junction bases not matched to a gene: 2. This CDR3 has 15 amino acids. CDR3 in DNA: TGTGCCAGTAGTAGGACTAGCGGGGGGGCCGATACGCAGTATTTT. It specifies CASSRTSGGADTQYF.

This chain uses TRBV7-9 with TRBJ2-3; possibly TRBD2 for D (5 bases). Germline CDR1 reads SEHNR; CDR2 reads FQNEAQ (reference sequence). The ends were cut back, 5 bases at V and 2 bases at J, with 14 bases in the middle. CDR3 length: 15 amino acids. The CDR3 sequence is CASSPKQRVTDTQYF. CDR3 nucleotides: TGTGCCAGCAGCCCAAAGCAGAGGGTCACAGATACGCAGTATTTT.

This clone was detected only once. The V and J genes are TRBV4-1 and TRBJ2-5, with TRBD2 identical over 13 bases. Germline assignment: CDR1 MGHRA and CDR2 YSYEKL. V shed 2 bases and J 1 base; nucleotides not matched to a gene: 4. The CDR3 is 17 residues long. CDR3 sequence reads: CASSQRLAGGPQETQYF. For the CDR3, the DNA is TGCGCCAGCAGCCAAAGACTAGCGGGGGGTCCCCAAGAGACCCAGTACTTC.

V and J are TRBV19 and TRBJ2-3; 10 bases map to TRBD2. Trimming took 4 bases from V and 0 from J; bases not matched to a gene: 7. CDR3 length: 17 amino acids. Germline CDR1 reads LNHDA; CDR2 reads SQIVND (reference sequence). The CDR3 region has the DNA TGTGCCAGTAGTACGAGACTAGCGGGTACTAGCACAGATACGCAGTATTTT. As protein: CASSTRLAGTSTDTQYF.

V usage is TRBV28 and J usage is TRBJ2-5; 12 bases fit TRBD2. Germline V CDR1 and CDR2: MDHEN, SYDVKM. This CDR3 contains 16 residues. Trimming at V came to 7 bases and at J to 5 bases, leaving 11 bases not matched to a gene. The chain's CDR3 is CASTRPTSGSRETQYF. As DNA, the CDR3 is TGTGCCAGCACCCGACCGACTAGCGGGAGTAGGGAGACCCAGTACTTC.

This clone has only one observation. The V gene is TRBV5-1, the J gene TRBJ2-3; 8 bases match TRBD2. The V gene's germline CDR1 is SGHRS and CDR2 YFSETQ. The J segment lost 2 bases and the V segment lost 1 base, leaving 3 bases of the junction unmatched. This CDR3 is built from 15 residues. Here the CDR3 DNA reads TGCGCCAGCAGCTTGACTAGCGGCTACACAGATACGCAGTATTTT. This sequence encodes CASSLTSGYTDTQYF.

V usage is TRBV7-2 and J usage is TRBJ1-1; TRBD1 is a possible D gene (5 bases). The germline V gene has CDR1 SGHTA and CDR2 FQGNSA. V was pared by 5 bases and J by 4 bases, with 17 bases between. CDR3 length: 15 amino acids. The CDR3 is CASSPQVLGPTEAFF. Here the CDR3 DNA reads TGTGCCAGCAGCCCCCAGGTGTTGGGGCCCACTGAAGCTTTCTTT.

The rearrangement joins TRBV27 to TRBJ1-5, with a tentative D call TRBD1 (5 bases). V dropped 5 bases and J dropped 0 bases, with 11 bases sitting between them. This CDR3 comprises 15 residues. In germline, CDR1 is MNHEY, CDR2 SMNVEV (reference sequence). The CDR3 sequence: CASSVRQSSNQPQHF. The CDR3 DNA is TGTGCCAGCAGTGTTAGACAGTCTAGCAATCAGCCCCAGCATTTT.

The sample holds one count of this clone. The chain recombines TRBV7-3 with TRBJ2-3; TRBD2 matches at 11 bases. This CDR3 has 16 residues. Germline trimming cut 2 bases from V and 0 bases from J; bases unmatched to any gene: 1. Germline loops: CDR1 SGHTA, CDR2 FQGTGA. The CDR3 loop is CASSLGLAGSTDTQYF. DNA for the CDR3: TGTGCCAGCAGCTTAGGACTAGCGGGCAGCACAGATACGCAGTATTTT.

The J gene is TRBJ2-1, the V gene TRBV5-4, with D perhaps matching TRBD2 (5 bases). V was clipped by 4 bases and J by 0 bases, with 11 bases between them. Germline V gives CDR1 SGHNT, CDR2 YYREEE (reference sequence). CDR3 length: 15 residues. The CDR3 loop reads CASSPASTSYNEQFF. The CDR3 bases are TGTGCCAGCAGCCCTGCTAGCACCTCCTACAATGAGCAGTTCTTC.

The gene calls are TRBV6-5 and TRBJ2-7; TRBD2 matches 8 bases. Germline V lookup: CDR1 MNHEY, CDR2 SVGAGI. The CDR3 consists of 14 residues. After removal of 7 bases from V and 5 bases from J, the junction contained 10 bases not matched to a gene. In DNA form, the CDR3 reads TGTGCCAGCAACTCGGGGGGGCCAGTTAACGAGCAGTACTTC. As protein: CASNSGGPVNEQYF.

The genes are TRBV5-8 and TRBJ1-2; 7 bases match TRBD1. This CDR3 region has 15 residues. V gave up 1 base and J gave up 2 bases; unmatched junction bases: 5. Germline V gives CDR1 SGHTS, CDR2 YDEGEE. The CDR3 DNA sequence: TGTGCCAGCAGCTTGTCTCCGGGACAGAACTATGGCTACACCTTC. Protein product: CASSLSPGQNYGYTF.

This clone was detected a few times. The chain recombines TRBV7-2 with TRBJ1-1; tentative D call: TRBD1 (5 bases). Per the germline V gene, CDR1 is SGHTA and CDR2 is FQGNSA. With 5 bases removed from V and 1 base from J, the gap between germline ends came to 11 bases. The CDR3 is 14 amino acids. The DNA of the CDR3 is TGTGCCAGCAGCCCTGGACACACGAACACTGAAGCTTTCTTT. Amino acid sequence: CASSPGHTNTEAFF.

The V gene is TRBV28, the J gene TRBJ2-7; 7 bases agree with TRBD1. The CDR3 has 15 amino acids. Germline values: CDR1 MDHEN, CDR2 SYDVKM. V was pared by 6 bases and J by 0 bases, with 8 bases of the junction left unmatched. CDR3 bases: TGTGCCAGCAGGAGCACAGGGGTTAGCTCCTACGAGCAGTACTTC. Translating it yields CASRSTGVSSYEQYF.

The gene calls are TRBV27 and TRBJ2-1; TRBD1 agrees at 7 bases. There are 15 residues in the CDR3. The germline gives CDR1 MNHEY, CDR2 SMNVEV (reference sequence). The junction had 5 bases not matched to a gene; V was cut back by 6 bases and J by 0 bases. The DNA for the CDR3 is TGTGCCAGCAGATTCCGGGACAGCTCCTACAATGAGCAGTTCTTC. It encodes CASRFRDSSYNEQFF.

The genes are TRBV7-6 and TRBJ1-1, with a weak D call TRBD1 (6 bases). Germline CDR1 is SGHVS and CDR2 is FNYEAQ. The CDR3 spans 13 residues. V lost 4 bases and J 8 bases, leaving 14 bases between the germline ends. The chain's CDR3 is CASSSDRNLEAFF. The CDR3 DNA reads as TGTGCCAGCAGCTCCGACAGGAACCTAGAAGCTTTCTTT. Variable domain in full (rest from reference TRBV7-6 and TRBJ1-1): GAGVSQSPRYKVTKRGQDVALRCDPISGHVSLYWYRQALGQGPEFLTYFNYEAQQDKSGLPNDRFSAERPEGSISTLTIQRTEQRDSAMYRCASSSDRNLEAFFGQGTRLTVV.

The chain is built from TRBV7-3 and TRBJ2-5; D may be TRBD1 (6 bases). The germline V gene has CDR1 SGHTA and CDR2 FQGTGA. Trimming pared 1 base from V and 5 bases from J, leaving 17 bases between. CDR3 length: 16 residues. CDR3: CASSLRGQGSRETQYF. The CDR3 DNA follows: TGTGCCAGCAGCTTAAGGGGCCAGGGGTCGCGGGAGACCCAGTACTTC.